The sequence of this T cell receptor (beta chain) was determined in a study of T-cell memory formation after mild COVID-19. Points on this clonotype: The antigen is not known.

Constant-segment primers were used for 5'RACE, and the resulting TCR alpha and TCR beta cDNA libraries carried sample barcodes and UMIs. Using its own MiXCR run on the 5' RACE reads, TCRdb lists one record per CDR3 protein. The table shows hundreds of thousands of distinct CDR3 sequences, with roughly 15% occurring only once. Broader study findings: Several responding clones turned up in pre-infection memory, indicating that cross-reactive memory may have taken part. Mostly located in CM and EM were contracting CD4+ clones, with contracting CD8+ clones located in EMRA.

This receptor was identified in a man between 18 and 29 years old who had mild COVID-19 (a few samples of this study predate the infection). Cell type and time point are not known. Sequencing was performed on PBMCs or a T cell subset sorted from them (not recorded which).

Written as DNA, the CDR3 is TGTGCCAGCAGAATGACCTCAGGGGGCTTGTTAAATCAGCCCCAGCATTTT. Translating gives CASRMTSGGLLNQPQHF. This sequence joins TRBV7-2 and TRBJ1-5, with 8 bases aligning to TRBD1. The CDR3 sequence is 17 residues long. The ends lost 6 bases at V and 4 bases at J; junction bases unmatched: 14. The V gene's germline CDR1 is SGHTA and CDR2 FQGNSA. The full variable domain, with the rest looked up from reference TRBV7-2 and TRBJ1-5, is GAGVSQSPSNKVTEKGKDVELRCDPISGHTALYWYRQSLGQGLEFLIYFQGNSAPDKSGLPSDRFSAERTGGSVSTLTIQRTQQEDSAVYLCASRMTSGGLLNQPQHFGDGTRLSIL.